The following is a T cell receptor (beta chain) sequence with its context. No cognate antigen has been identified for it. No qualities accompany the bases; no much larger clone lies one base away. The CDR3 runs 15 residues from the cysteine to the phenylalanine. The CDR3 DNA has 45 bases and is translated from base 1. Looking up the germline V gene yields CDR1 KGHSH and CDR2 LQKENI. Trimming at the junction amounts to 0 bases on V and 3 bases on J, and the germline ends lie 11 bases apart. The library came from the immunoSEQ multiplex PCR assay. The table comes from immuneACCESS by way of TCRdb, which keeps in-frame sequences with V and J called. Part of the clones is missing from these tables; in studies checked, under half for an unresolved V gene and the rest for unknown reasons. This sample gives around 81,000 clones in total; approximately 95% of them show up just once. 0.3% to 0.4% of the sample goes to the ten largest clones.

This entry belongs to a study of technical replicates of blood from a few donors (dated by TCRdb to 2017 to 2019). The chain is made from TRBV18 and TRBJ2-5; TRBD1 is perhaps the D gene, given 6 matching bases. This TCR came from a human donor in good health. Specimen: T cells isolated from PBMCs. The sequenced DNA: TGTGCCAGCTCACCACCTATTGGGACAAAAGAGACCCAGTACTTC. It translates to CASSPPIGTKETQYF.